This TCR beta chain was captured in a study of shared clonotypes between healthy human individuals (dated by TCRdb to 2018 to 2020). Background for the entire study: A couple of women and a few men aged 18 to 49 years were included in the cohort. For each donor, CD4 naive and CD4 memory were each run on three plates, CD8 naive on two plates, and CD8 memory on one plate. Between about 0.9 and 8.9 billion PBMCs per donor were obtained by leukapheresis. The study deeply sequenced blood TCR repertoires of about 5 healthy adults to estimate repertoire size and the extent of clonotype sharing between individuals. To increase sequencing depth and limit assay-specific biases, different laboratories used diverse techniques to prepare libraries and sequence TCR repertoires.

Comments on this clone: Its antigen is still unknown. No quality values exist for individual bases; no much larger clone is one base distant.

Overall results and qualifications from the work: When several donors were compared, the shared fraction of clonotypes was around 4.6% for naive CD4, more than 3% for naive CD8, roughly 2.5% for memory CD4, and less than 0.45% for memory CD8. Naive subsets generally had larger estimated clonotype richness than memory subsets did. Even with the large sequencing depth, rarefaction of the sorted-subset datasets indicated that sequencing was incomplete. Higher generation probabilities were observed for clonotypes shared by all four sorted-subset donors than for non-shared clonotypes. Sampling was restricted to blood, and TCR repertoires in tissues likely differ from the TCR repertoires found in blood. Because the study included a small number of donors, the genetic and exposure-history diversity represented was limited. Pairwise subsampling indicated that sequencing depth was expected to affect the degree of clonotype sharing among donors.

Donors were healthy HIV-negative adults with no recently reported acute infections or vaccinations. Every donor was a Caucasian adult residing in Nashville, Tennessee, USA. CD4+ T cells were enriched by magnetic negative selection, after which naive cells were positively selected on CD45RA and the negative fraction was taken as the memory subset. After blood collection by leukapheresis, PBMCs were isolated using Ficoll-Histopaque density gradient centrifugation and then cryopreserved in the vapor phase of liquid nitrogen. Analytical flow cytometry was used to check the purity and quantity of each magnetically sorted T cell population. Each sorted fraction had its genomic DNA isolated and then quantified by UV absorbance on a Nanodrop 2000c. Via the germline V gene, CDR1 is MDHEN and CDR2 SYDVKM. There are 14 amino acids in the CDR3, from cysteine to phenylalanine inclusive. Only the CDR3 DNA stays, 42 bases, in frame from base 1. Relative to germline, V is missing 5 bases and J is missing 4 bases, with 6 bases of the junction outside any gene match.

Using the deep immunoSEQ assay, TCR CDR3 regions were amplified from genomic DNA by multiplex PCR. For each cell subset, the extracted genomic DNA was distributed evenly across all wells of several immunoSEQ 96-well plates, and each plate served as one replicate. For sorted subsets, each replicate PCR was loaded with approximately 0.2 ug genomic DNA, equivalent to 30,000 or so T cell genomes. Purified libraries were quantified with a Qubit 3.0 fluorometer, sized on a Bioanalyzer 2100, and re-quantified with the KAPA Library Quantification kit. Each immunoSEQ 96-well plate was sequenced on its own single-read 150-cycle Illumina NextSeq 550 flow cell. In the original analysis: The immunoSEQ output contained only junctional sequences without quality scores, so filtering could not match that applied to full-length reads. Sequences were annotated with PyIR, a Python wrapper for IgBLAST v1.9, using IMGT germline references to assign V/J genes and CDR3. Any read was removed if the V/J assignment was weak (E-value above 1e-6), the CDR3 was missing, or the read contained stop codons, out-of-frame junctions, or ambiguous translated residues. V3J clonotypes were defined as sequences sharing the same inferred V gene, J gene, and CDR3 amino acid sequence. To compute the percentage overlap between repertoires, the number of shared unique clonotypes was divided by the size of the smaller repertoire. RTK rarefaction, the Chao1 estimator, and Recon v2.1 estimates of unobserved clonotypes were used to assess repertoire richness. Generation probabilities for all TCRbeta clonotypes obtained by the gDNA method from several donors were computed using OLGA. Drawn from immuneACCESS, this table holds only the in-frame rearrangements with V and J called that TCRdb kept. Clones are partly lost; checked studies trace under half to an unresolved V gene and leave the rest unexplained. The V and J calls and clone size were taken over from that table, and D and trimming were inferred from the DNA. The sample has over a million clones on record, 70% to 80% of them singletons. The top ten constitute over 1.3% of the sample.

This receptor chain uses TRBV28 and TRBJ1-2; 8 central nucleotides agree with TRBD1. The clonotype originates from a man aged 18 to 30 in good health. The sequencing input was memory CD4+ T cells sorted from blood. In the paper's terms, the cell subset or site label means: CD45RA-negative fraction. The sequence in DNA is TGTGCCAGCAGTCTCAGGGGGCTTACCTATGGCTACACCTTC. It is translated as CASSLRGLTYGYTF.